The source of this T cell receptor beta chain is a study of T-cell reconstitution after alpha-beta-depleted transplantation in children. Only a few counts were recorded for this clonotype. CDR3 length: 15 amino acids. Germline V lookup: CDR1 DFQATT, CDR2 SNEGSKA (reference sequence). Deletions cut 2 bases from V and 1 base from J, with 14 bases between. As it was prepared, the TCRbeta library received unique molecular identifiers. TCRdb used MiXCR to reprocess the PCR reads, holding one entry per CDR3 protein. Of a few hundred thousand distinct CDR3 sequences in the sample, around 9.6% are singletons; the top ten hold about 9.5%.

The sample here was PBMCs from the stem cell graft donor, taken from the stem cell graft. V is TRBV20-1 and J is TRBJ2-5; possible D gene TRBD1, 6 bases. The source of this sequence is a human donor who donated a stem cell graft to a child with SCID. CDR3 sequence: CSARPPGQFQETQYF. In DNA form, the CDR3 reads TGCAGTGCTAGACCCCCAGGACAGTTCCAAGAGACCCAGTACTTC.